Below are 27 T cell receptor beta chains sequenced from a single sample in a study of blood T cells in healthy people across ages. For the second PCR, which ran for about 6 to 11 cycles, a sample-barcoded 5' primer and a J-beta primer mix were used. TCRdb ran MiXCR on the 5' RACE reads and lists one entry per CDR3 protein. The sample has 1.5 million to 2 million distinct CDR3 sequences, roughly 50% seen once. The source material was blood. The receptors shown here come from a woman in her thirties or forties in good health.

This clonotype was counted only a few times. The rearrangement links TRBV7-2 to TRBJ2-7, with D maybe TRBD2 (6 bases). V lost 4 bases to trimming and J lost 4 bases, with 20 bases between them. CDR1 and CDR2 (germline): SGHTA, FQGNSA. This CDR3 region has 16 residues. This chain's CDR3 is CASSSHEGLNFYEQYF. For the CDR3, the DNA is TGTGCCAGCAGCTCACATGAGGGACTCAACTTTTACGAGCAGTACTTC.

This clonotype was detected only a few times. The chain uses TRBV4-2 and TRBJ2-1; 7 bases are shared with TRBD1. Germline CDR1 and CDR2: LGHNA and YNFKEQ. This CDR3 comprises 15 residues. With V trimmed by 3 bases and J by 13 bases, 15 bases remained unmatched. In DNA, the CDR3 is TGTGCCAGCAGCCAGGATCTTGGACTGGGGACAGAACAGTTCTTC. It yields the protein CASSQDLGLGTEQFF.

A word on this clonotype: This could be a read error, since a much larger clone is one nucleotide away. The chain joins TRBV4-1 to TRBJ2-3; D gene ambiguous. V lost 0 bases and J 2 bases, leaving 21 bases between the germline ends. CDR3 length equals 19 residues. Germline V CDR1 and CDR2: MGHRA, YSYEKL. The CDR3 DNA reads TGCGCCAGCAGCCAAGATCCGGTGGGCGCAGTCGCCATCACAGATACGCAGTATTTT. As protein: CASSQDPVGAVAITDTQYF.

The chain carries TRBV27 and TRBJ2-1, with TRBD2 matching 12 bases. V shed 6 bases and J 9 bases; nucleotides not matched to a gene: 12. CDR3 length equals 16 residues. The germline V gene has CDR1 MNHEY and CDR2 SMNVEV (reference sequence). CDR3 in amino acids: CASRPGLAGSGSEQFF. CDR3 DNA: TGTGCCAGCAGGCCAGGACTAGCGGGGTCGGGTAGTGAGCAGTTCTTC.

This chain links TRBV4-1 with TRBJ2-3, with 9 bases fitting TRBD2. The trim removed 2 bases at V and 1 base at J, leaving 7 bases unmatched. Germline CDR1 is MGHRA and CDR2 is YSYEKL. The CDR3 extends over 17 amino acids. Written as DNA, the CDR3 is TGCGCCAGCAGCCAATCATCAGCGGGAGGAGGCACAGATACGCAGTATTTT. This sequence encodes CASSQSSAGGGTDTQYF.

The genes are TRBV24-1 and TRBJ2-3, with unresolved D. Germline values: CDR1 KGHDR, CDR2 SFDVKD. The CDR3 runs to 16 residues. The V gene lost 1 base and the J gene lost 1 base, with 11 bases spanning the gap. CDR3 loop: CATSDFVATGTDTQYF. The CDR3 DNA reads as TGTGCCACCAGTGATTTCGTCGCCACCGGCACAGATACGCAGTATTTT.

This clonotype was seen once. V is TRBV29-1 and J is TRBJ1-2, with 11 nucleotides matching TRBD1. CDR3 length: 15 amino acids. Germline V gene lookup returns CDR1 SQVTM and CDR2 ANQGSEA. The J segment lost 0 bases and the V segment lost 6 bases, leaving 6 bases of the junction unmatched. This chain's CDR3 is CSVGTGGLPNYGYTF. The CDR3, as DNA: TGCAGCGTGGGGACAGGGGGATTACCTAACTATGGCTACACCTTC.

This chain uses TRBV19 with TRBJ2-1; 7 bases are a match to TRBD1. V lost 2 bases to trimming and J lost 5 bases; unmatched junction nucleotides: 9. Per germline, CDR1 LNHDA and CDR2 SQIVND (reference sequence). The CDR3 is 16 residues long. As DNA, the CDR3 is TGTGCCAGTAGTATACTGACAGGGAAGCCCCACAATGAGCAGTTCTTC. Protein product: CASSILTGKPHNEQFF.

This clonotype was seen a handful of times. The CDR3 bases are TGTGCCAGCAGCGACGGAATGCCCGGGACAGTCCCTGCCCAGGCGAGCACAGATACGCAGTATTTT. It codes for CASSDGMPGTVPAQASTDTQYF. The V and J genes are TRBV11-2 and TRBJ2-3, with 7 bases fitting TRBD1. The CDR3 covers 22 residues. Germline trimming cut 5 bases from V and 0 bases from J; bases unmatched to any gene: 26. Germline V gene lookup returns CDR1 SGHAT and CDR2 FQNNGV.

The chain joins TRBV4-3 to TRBJ1-2, with D possibly TRBD1 on 5 matching bases. The ends were cut back, 0 bases at V and 5 bases at J, with 22 bases in the middle. Germline CDR1 LGHNA, CDR2 YSLEER. This CDR3 is built from 18 residues. This CDR3 reads CASSQDAPGFARDYGYTF. The DNA for the CDR3 is TGCGCCAGCAGCCAAGATGCTCCGGGGTTTGCCAGGGATTATGGCTACACCTTC.

This clonotype was found a few times. This sequence joins TRBV7-2 and TRBJ2-1; 10 bases align to TRBD1. The V and J ends lost 3 bases and 10 bases, in that order; junction bases with no gene match: 12. This CDR3 has 16 amino acids. Germline values: CDR1 SGHTA, CDR2 FQGNSA. CDR3 region: CASSFVKRTGGNEQFF. Written as DNA, the CDR3 is TGTGCCAGCAGCTTTGTGAAGAGGACAGGGGGTAACGAGCAGTTCTTC.

This clonotype occurred a few times. The rearrangement links TRBV20-1 to TRBJ2-5; TRBD2 matches at 9 bases. CDR3 size: 15 residues. Germline V gene data show CDR1 as DFQATT and CDR2 as SNEGSKA (reference sequence). Unmatched junction bases numbered 10, after V lost 5 bases and J lost 3 bases. The CDR3 protein is CSADPASGGKETQYF. The CDR3 DNA is TGCAGTGCTGACCCCGCCAGCGGGGGGAAAGAGACCCAGTACTTC.

The CDR3 bases are TGCAGTGCTGGAGGGCGGGGGGTCCCCTCCTACAATGAGCAGTTCTTC. It is translated as CSAGGRGVPSYNEQFF. V usage is TRBV20-1 and J usage is TRBJ2-1; 8 nucleotides match TRBD2. CDR3 size: 16 residues. With 5 bases clipped from V and 0 bases from J, the junction kept 9 bases outside the gene matches. Germline CDR1 is DFQATT and CDR2 is SNEGSKA (reference sequence).

This clonotype was counted only a few times. The chain joins TRBV2 to TRBJ2-4; D is perhaps TRBD2 (6 bases). There are 14 residues in the CDR3. Germline V lookup: CDR1 SNHLY, CDR2 FYNNEI. The V and J ends lost 5 bases and 3 bases respectively, with 11 bases between them. Written as DNA, the CDR3 is TGTGCCAGCAGTACGACGGGACTCAAAAACATTCAGTACTTC. Translated: CASSTTGLKNIQYF.

V is TRBV20-1 and J is TRBJ2-1; weak D call: TRBD1 (6 bases). This CDR3 region has 17 residues. The germline CDR1 and CDR2 sequences are DFQATT and SNEGSKA (reference sequence). Trimming took 0 bases from V and 2 from J, leaving 17 bases between them. CDR3 sequence: CSARDRAHRAAYNEQFF. The CDR3 DNA is TGCAGTGCTAGAGATCGGGCCCACAGGGCGGCCTACAATGAGCAGTTCTTC.

This clonotype showed up just a few times. The genes are TRBV12-3 or TRBV12-4 and TRBJ2-3; D may be TRBD1 (5 bases). V shed 5 bases and J shed 0 bases, with 12 bases lying between them. CDR3 length: 15 residues. The DNA of the CDR3 is TGTGCCAGCAGTCAAGACAGCTTAAGCACAGATACGCAGTATTTT. This translates into CASSQDSLSTDTQYF.

V is TRBV7-3 and J is TRBJ2-1; unclear D gene. V lost 3 bases and J 8 bases, leaving 11 bases between the germline ends. CDR1 is SGHTA, CDR2 FQGTGA, per germline. This CDR3 comprises 13 residues. Here the CDR3 DNA reads TGTGCCAGCAGCTTTCCGGGTAACGATGAGCAGTTCTTC. Amino acid sequence: CASSFPGNDEQFF.

This chain connects TRBV9 to TRBJ2-7; D gene uncertain. CDR1 is SGDLS and CDR2 is YYNGEE in the germline V gene. This CDR3 has 13 amino acids. V was pared by 0 bases and J by 6 bases, with 10 bases between. CDR3 DNA: TGTGCCAGCAGCGTAGATACAGACTCCGAGCAGTACTTC. Encoded protein: CASSVDTDSEQYF.

This clonotype was seen only a few times. CDR3 DNA: TGTGCCAGCAGTTTGGCCGGACCATTACGGTACTTC. It specifies CASSLAGPLRYF. The rearrangement links TRBV28 to TRBJ2-7; D gene uncertain. V was shortened by 3 bases and J by 12 bases, with 15 bases between the two germline ends. The germline gives CDR1 MDHEN, CDR2 SYDVKM. This CDR3 region has 12 residues.

Of note for this clonotype: At one boundary the junction diverges from the germline segment, which might be a read error. CDR3 sequence reads: CVSSLVGGGGQEQYF. The DNA for the CDR3 is TGTGTCAGCAGCTTAGTTGGCGGGGGGGGTCAAGAGCAGTACTTC. This chain links TRBV7-2 with TRBJ2-4; TRBD2 agrees at 9 bases. CDR1 and CDR2 from the germline V gene are SGHTA and FQGNSA. CDR3 size: 15 residues.

The chain carries TRBV20-1 and TRBJ2-7, with D hard to call. Germline loops: CDR1 DFQATT, CDR2 SNEGSKA (reference sequence). The CDR3 consists of 12 residues. V was clipped by 0 bases and J by 7 bases, with 10 bases between them. CDR3 coding DNA: TGCAGTGCTAGAGATCGGGTGTCAGAGCAGTACTTC. This sequence encodes CSARDRVSEQYF.

V usage is TRBV29-1 and J usage is TRBJ2-7; D is unclear. The CDR3 is 12 amino acids. The V gene lost 1 base and the J gene lost 3 bases, with 7 bases spanning the gap. The germline V gene has CDR1 SQVTM and CDR2 ANQGSEA. CDR3 bases: TGCAGCGTTGAAGCGGTAGGCTACGAGCAGTACTTC. Translated: CSVEAVGYEQYF.

In the case of this clonotype: The junction does not match germline at one end; this may be a read error. V is TRBV7-2 and J is TRBJ2-7; D not resolved. The CDR3 contains 14 residues. Germline CDR1 is SGHTA and CDR2 is FQGNSA. The CDR3, as DNA: TGTGCTAGCAGCCCGGACGGAAGCTCCTACGAGCAGTACTTC. This codes for CASSPDGSSYEQYF.

This sequence joins TRBV12-3 or TRBV12-4 and TRBJ2-7; tentative D call: TRBD1 (6 bases). V was trimmed by 8 bases and J by 7 bases, leaving 12 bases between them. This CDR3 is built from 11 residues. CDR3 in DNA: TGTGCCAGCCAGGGGTCCTGGGAGCAGTACTTC. Its protein is CASQGSWEQYF.

This chain joins TRBV6-2 or TRBV6-3 and TRBJ2-5; D gene uncertain. The end of the DNA aligns better with TRBJ2-7, so the J call may be wrong. From germline, CDR1 is MNHEY and CDR2 SVGEGT. This CDR3 has 15 residues. In DNA, the CDR3 is TGTGCCAGCACTCACGGTAACATGCTTAACCACGAGCAGTACTTC. It translates to CASTHGNMLNHEQYF.

This clonotype was observed a handful of times. This sequence joins TRBV3-1 and TRBJ2-3, with 7 bases lining up with TRBD2. The CDR3 spans 16 residues. Germline loops: CDR1 LGHDT, CDR2 YNNKEL (reference sequence). The V gene end was trimmed by 3 bases and the J gene end by 2 bases; junction bases not matched to a gene: 8. In DNA, the CDR3 is TGTGCCAGCAGCCATTGGGGAGGGGTAACCACAGATACGCAGTATTTT. Translating it yields CASSHWGGVTTDTQYF.

This clonotype was seen many times. This sequence joins TRBV5-1 and TRBJ1-6; D is unclear. Germline V CDR1 and CDR2: SGHRS, YFSETQ. V was clipped by 4 bases and J by 8 bases, with 10 bases between them. The CDR3 covers 13 residues. CDR3 residues: CASSPDLYSPLHF. The CDR3 DNA reads as TGCGCCAGCAGCCCAGACCTTTATTCACCCCTCCACTTT.